This T cell receptor beta chain was obtained from a study of identifying expanded T cells in peripheral blood. This clone was observed a single time. Antigen unknown. Study observations and caveats: Variance in clone template counts between approximately 2-week samples significantly increased with total template count across all healthy donors. About 1.2 clones differed between technical replicates, versus around 15 and 19 over time.

Clones were read by immunoSEQ multiplex PCR, and TCRdb kept only the in-frame ones, dropping some. The table includes approximately 100,000 clones, around 88% detected once. CDR1 SNHLY and CDR2 FYNNEI come from the germline V gene. The CDR3 consists of 12 residues. V shed 11 bases and J shed 2 bases, with 11 bases lying between them. Healthy donors had no documented immune events, such as infections, while sampled. Sequencing was carried out using blood. This TCR derives from a person aged 18 to 70 in good health. The chain has TRBV2 and TRBJ2-3; TRBD1 or TRBD2 may be the D gene (5 bases each). CDR3 sequence reads: CASLGDTDTQYF. The CDR3 coding sequence is TGTGCCTCCCTGGGGGACACAGATACGCAGTATTTT.